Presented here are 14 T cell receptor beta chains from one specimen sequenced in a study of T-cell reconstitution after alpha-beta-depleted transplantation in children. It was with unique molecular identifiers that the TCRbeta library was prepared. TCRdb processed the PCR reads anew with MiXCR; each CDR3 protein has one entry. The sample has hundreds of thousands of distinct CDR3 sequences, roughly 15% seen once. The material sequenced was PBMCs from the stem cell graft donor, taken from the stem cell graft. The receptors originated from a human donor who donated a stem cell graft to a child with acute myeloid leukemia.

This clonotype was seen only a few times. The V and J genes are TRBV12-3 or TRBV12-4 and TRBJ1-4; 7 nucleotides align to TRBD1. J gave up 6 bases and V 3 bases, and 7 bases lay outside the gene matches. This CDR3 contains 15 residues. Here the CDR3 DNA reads TGTGCCAGCAGTTTCCAGGGGGAGGGGGATGAAAAACTGTTTTTT. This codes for CASSFQGEGDEKLFF.

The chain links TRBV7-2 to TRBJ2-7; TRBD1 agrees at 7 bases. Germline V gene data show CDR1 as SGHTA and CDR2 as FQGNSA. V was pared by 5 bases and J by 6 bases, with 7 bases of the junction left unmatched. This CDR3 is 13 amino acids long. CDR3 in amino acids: CASSPDRESEQYF. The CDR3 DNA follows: TGTGCCAGCAGCCCCGACAGGGAGTCCGAGCAGTACTTC.

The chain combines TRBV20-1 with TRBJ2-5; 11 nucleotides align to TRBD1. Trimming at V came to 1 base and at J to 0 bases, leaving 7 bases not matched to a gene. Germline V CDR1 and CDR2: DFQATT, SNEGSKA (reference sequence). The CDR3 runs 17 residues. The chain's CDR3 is CSARANPGQGDQETQYF. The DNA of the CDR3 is TGCAGTGCTAGAGCAAATCCGGGACAGGGGGACCAAGAGACCCAGTACTTC.

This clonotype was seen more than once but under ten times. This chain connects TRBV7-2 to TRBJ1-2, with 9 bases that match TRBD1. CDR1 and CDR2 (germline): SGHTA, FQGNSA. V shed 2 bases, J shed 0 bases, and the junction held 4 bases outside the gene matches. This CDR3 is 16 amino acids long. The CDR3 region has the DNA TGTGCCAGCAGCTTATGGGGACAGGGAGCTAACTATGGCTACACCTTC. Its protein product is CASSLWGQGANYGYTF. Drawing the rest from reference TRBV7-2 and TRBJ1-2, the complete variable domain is GAGVSQSPSNKVTEKGKDVELRCDPISGHTALYWYRQSLGQGLEFLIYFQGNSAPDKSGLPSDRFSAERTGGSVSTLTIQRTQQEDSAVYLCASSLWGQGANYGYTFGSGTRLTVV.

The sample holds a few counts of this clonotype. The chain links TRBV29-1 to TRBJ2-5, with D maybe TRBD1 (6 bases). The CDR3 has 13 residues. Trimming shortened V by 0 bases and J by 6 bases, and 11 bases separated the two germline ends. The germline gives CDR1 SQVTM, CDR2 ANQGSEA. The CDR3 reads CSVEELQGQTQYF. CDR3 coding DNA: TGCAGCGTTGAAGAGTTACAGGGACAGACCCAGTACTTC.

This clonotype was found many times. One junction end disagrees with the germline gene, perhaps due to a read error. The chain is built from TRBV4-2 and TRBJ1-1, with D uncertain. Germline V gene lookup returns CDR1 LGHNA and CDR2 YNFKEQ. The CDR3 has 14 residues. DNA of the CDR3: TGTGCCAGCAACCAAGACCCCCGGAACACTGAAGCTTTCTTT. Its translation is CASNQDPRNTEAFF.

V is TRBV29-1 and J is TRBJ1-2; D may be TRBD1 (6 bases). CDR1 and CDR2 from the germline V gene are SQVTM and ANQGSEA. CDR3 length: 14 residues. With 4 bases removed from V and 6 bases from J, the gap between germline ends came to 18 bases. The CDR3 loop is CSVVVLQGLDGYTF. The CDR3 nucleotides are TGCAGCGTTGTGGTGTTGCAGGGGTTGGATGGCTACACCTTC.

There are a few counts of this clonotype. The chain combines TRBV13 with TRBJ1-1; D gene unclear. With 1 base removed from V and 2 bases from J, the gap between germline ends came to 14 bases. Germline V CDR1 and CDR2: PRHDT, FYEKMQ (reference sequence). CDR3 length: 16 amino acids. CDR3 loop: CASSLEGSAINTEAFF. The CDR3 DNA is TGTGCCAGCAGCTTAGAGGGCTCCGCTATTAACACTGAAGCTTTCTTT. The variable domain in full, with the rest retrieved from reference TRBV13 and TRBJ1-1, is AAGVIQSPRHLIKEKRETATLKCYPIPRHDTVYWYQQGPGQDPQFLISFYEKMQSDKGSIPDRFSAQQFSDYHSELNMSSLELGDSALYFCASSLEGSAINTEAFFGQGTRLTVV.

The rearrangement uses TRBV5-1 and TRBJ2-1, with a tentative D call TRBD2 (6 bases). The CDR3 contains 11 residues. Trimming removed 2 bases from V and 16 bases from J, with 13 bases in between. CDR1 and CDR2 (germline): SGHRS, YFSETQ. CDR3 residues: CASSFGRNVFF. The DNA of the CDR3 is TGCGCCAGCAGCTTTGGGAGGAATGTTTTCTTC.

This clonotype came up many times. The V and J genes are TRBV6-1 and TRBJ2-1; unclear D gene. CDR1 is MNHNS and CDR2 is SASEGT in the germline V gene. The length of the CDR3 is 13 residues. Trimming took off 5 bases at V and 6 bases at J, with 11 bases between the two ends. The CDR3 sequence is CASSTTQANEQFF. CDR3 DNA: TGTGCCAGCAGTACAACTCAGGCCAATGAGCAGTTCTTC.

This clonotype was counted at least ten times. The CDR3 DNA is TGCAGTGCTTACCCGGGACAGGGGTTCAATCAGCCCCAGCATTTT. It encodes CSAYPGQGFNQPQHF. This sequence joins TRBV20-1 and TRBJ1-5; 10 bases match TRBD1. The V gene end was trimmed by 5 bases and the J gene end by 3 bases; junction bases not matched to a gene: 7. This CDR3 has 15 residues. Per germline, CDR1 DFQATT and CDR2 SNEGSKA (reference sequence).

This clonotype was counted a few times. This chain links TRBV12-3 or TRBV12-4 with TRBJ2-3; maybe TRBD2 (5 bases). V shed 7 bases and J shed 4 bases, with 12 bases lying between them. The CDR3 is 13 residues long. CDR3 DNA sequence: TGTGCCAGCAACGACCGCGGGCCAGATACGCAGTATTTT. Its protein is CASNDRGPDTQYF.

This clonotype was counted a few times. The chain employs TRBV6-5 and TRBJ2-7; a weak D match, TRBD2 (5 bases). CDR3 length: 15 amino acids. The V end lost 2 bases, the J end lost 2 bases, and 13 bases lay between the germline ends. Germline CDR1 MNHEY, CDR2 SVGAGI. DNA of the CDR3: TGTGCCAGCAGTTACGGGAGTCGCGGTACCTACGAGCAGTACGTC. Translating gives CASSYGSRGTYEQYV.

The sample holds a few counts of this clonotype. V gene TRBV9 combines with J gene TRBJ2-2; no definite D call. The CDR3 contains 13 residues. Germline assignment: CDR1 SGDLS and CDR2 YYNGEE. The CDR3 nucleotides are TGTGCGTCTCGAGGAGCGAACACCGGGGAGCTGTTTTTT. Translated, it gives CASRGANTGELFF.